This TCR beta chain was sequenced during a study of T cell responses to AZD1222 COVID-19 vaccine. Study-wide points: Spike regions recognized by vaccine-associated CD4 TCRs spanned the protein, led by 160-218 and 743-854. Baseline serology detected seropositivity in only a handful of AZD1222 recipients.

V dropped 8 bases and J dropped 0 bases, with 13 bases sitting between them. The CDR3 is made up of 14 amino acids. CDR1 and CDR2 from the germline V gene are KGHDR and SFDVKD. The protocol was immunoSEQ multiplex PCR, while the TCRdb copy is restricted to in-frame clones and leaves out a portion. Among approximately 100,000 clones listed, less than 95% were seen once. A word on this clone: Its antigen is unknown.

The sequencing used peripheral blood, collected 28 days after the second AZD1222 dose. The sequence was collected from an adult who received the AZD1222 COVID-19 vaccine. This chain connects TRBV24-1 to TRBJ2-7, with a possible D match to TRBD1 (6 bases). The CDR3 region is CATNKQGPSYEQYF. The CDR3 DNA reads TGTGCCACCAACAAACAGGGACCCTCCTACGAGCAGTACTTC.